The 15 T cell receptor beta chains below were found in one sample sequenced in a study of T-cell reconstitution after alpha-beta-depleted transplantation in children. Unique molecular identifiers were incorporated when the TCRbeta library was constructed. MiXCR, run by TCRdb on the PCR reads, gives a single entry per CDR3 protein. The sample contains hundreds of thousands of distinct CDR3 sequences, 15% to 20% of which appear only once. Sequencing was performed on PBMCs, mostly from graft donor cells, taken 360 days after TCRalphabeta/CD19-depleted stem cell transplant. The source is a male patient between 2 and 10 years old who had a stem cell transplant for acute lymphoblastic leukemia, so the T cells may come from the graft donor.

In its sample, this clonotype was seen many times. This chain connects TRBV4-1 to TRBJ2-7; D is uncertain. Germline-derived CDR1 and CDR2 are MGHRA and YSYEKL. V lost 2 bases, J lost 2 bases, and 13 bases lay in between. The CDR3 is made up of 15 amino acids. For the CDR3, the DNA is TGCGCCAGCAGCCAATCCGAACAGACCACCTACGAGCAGTACTTC. Translating gives CASSQSEQTTYEQYF.

The CDR3 loop reads CASGLPSEQYF. The CDR3 nucleotides read TGTGCCAGTGGACTACCTAGCGAGCAGTACTTC. This rearrangement joins TRBV19 to TRBJ2-7; D is possibly TRBD2 (6 bases). Per germline, CDR1 LNHDA and CDR2 SQIVND (reference sequence). V lost 8 bases and J 6 bases, leaving 11 bases between the germline ends. This CDR3 region has 11 residues.

The gene calls are TRBV3-1 and TRBJ2-7; TRBD2 might be the D (6 bases). Trimming stripped 1 base from V and 6 bases from J, with 16 bases between. CDR3 size: 15 residues. Per the germline V gene, CDR1 is LGHDT and CDR2 is YNNKEL (reference sequence). This chain's CDR3 is CASSQAGAGSVEQYF. The CDR3 DNA follows: TGTGCCAGCAGCCAAGCGGGAGCGGGCTCGGTCGAGCAGTACTTC.

The gene calls are TRBV28 and TRBJ2-4, with no clear D. V was cut by 1 base and J by 5 bases, with 24 bases left in between. The CDR3 sequence is 19 residues long. Per germline, CDR1 MDHEN and CDR2 SYDVKM. CDR3: CASSLFGGSFSPIENIQYF. The CDR3 DNA reads as TGTGCCAGCAGTTTATTCGGTGGCAGCTTTTCACCGATTGAAAACATTCAGTACTTC.

This chain uses TRBV28 with TRBJ2-1; 10 bases agree with TRBD2. This CDR3 is built from 15 residues. The germline gives CDR1 MDHEN, CDR2 SYDVKM. Trimming at V came to 6 bases and at J to 6 bases, leaving 8 bases not matched to a gene. This CDR3 reads CASSQLAGPSNEQFF. As DNA, the CDR3 is TGTGCCAGCAGCCAACTAGCGGGACCCTCCAATGAGCAGTTCTTC.

This clonotype appeared a few times. The chain carries TRBV4-1 and TRBJ2-1, with TRBD2 matching over 9 bases. CDR1 is MGHRA, CDR2 YSYEKL, per germline. J was trimmed by 6 bases and V by 1 base; bases with no gene match: 7. CDR3 size: 16 residues. Written as DNA, the CDR3 is TGCGCCAGCAGCCAAGTAGGGCTAGCGGGGTCCAATGAGCAGTTCTTC. It encodes CASSQVGLAGSNEQFF.

This clonotype was counted many times. The chain recombines TRBV5-6 with TRBJ2-1; D not resolved. The CDR3 is 16 residues long. CDR1 SGHDT and CDR2 YYEEEE come from the germline V gene. V was pared by 0 bases and J by 0 bases, with 10 bases between. CDR3 sequence reads: CASSLVPGSSYNEQFF. The DNA of the CDR3 is TGTGCCAGCAGCTTGGTCCCGGGTAGCTCCTACAATGAGCAGTTCTTC.

The sample holds many counts of this clonotype. For the CDR3, the DNA is TGTGCCAGCAGCTTCTCAAGGACTGGGGCCAACGTCCTGACTTTC. Translating it yields CASSFSRTGANVLTF. The chain links TRBV7-9 to TRBJ2-6, with D hard to call. The V gene lost 3 bases and the J gene lost 2 bases, with 8 bases spanning the gap. Looked up from germline, CDR1 is SEHNR and CDR2 is FQNEAQ (reference sequence). The CDR3 consists of 15 residues. The whole variable domain, filled in from reference TRBV7-9 and TRBJ2-6, reads DTGVSQNPRHKITKRGQNVTFRCDPISEHNRLYWYRQTLGQGPEFLTYFQNEAQLEKSRLLSDRFSAERPKGSFSTLEIQRTEQGDSAMYLCASSFSRTGANVLTFGAGSRLTVL.

This chain uses TRBV6-5 with TRBJ2-5; tentatively, D is TRBD2 (6 bases). V gave up 0 bases and J gave up 1 base, with 15 bases separating them. Germline CDR1 is MNHEY and CDR2 is SVGAGI. The CDR3 has 17 amino acids. CDR3 loop: CASSYSKASVIQETQYF. DNA for the CDR3: TGTGCCAGCAGTTACTCGAAGGCTAGCGTCATCCAAGAGACCCAGTACTTC.

This clonotype was counted only a few times. The V gene is TRBV12-3 or TRBV12-4, the J gene TRBJ2-7; 7 nucleotides agree with TRBD2. This CDR3 is 13 amino acids long. Trimming cost V 5 bases and J 5 bases; bases outside gene matches: 6. CDR3 bases: TGTGCCAGCAGTCTCGAGCGGGACCACGAGCAGTACTTC. It translates to CASSLERDHEQYF.

This clonotype was observed a handful of times. V usage is TRBV11-2 and J usage is TRBJ2-3, with 12 bases lining up with TRBD2. This CDR3 has 18 residues. The V gene's germline CDR1 is SGHAT and CDR2 FQNNGV. Trimming removed 5 bases from V and 2 bases from J; junction bases left unmatched: 11. Here the CDR3 DNA reads TGTGCCAGCAGCCTCGGACTAGCGGGACCTTACTACACAGATACGCAGTATTTT. Amino acids: CASSLGLAGPYYTDTQYF.

J is TRBJ2-7 and V is TRBV9, with D possibly TRBD1 on 6 matching bases. In germline, CDR1 is SGDLS, CDR2 YYNGEE. The CDR3 runs 15 residues. The V and J ends lost 5 bases and 4 bases respectively, with 19 bases between them. This chain's CDR3 is CASSRRGASRYEQYF. CDR3 DNA sequence: TGTGCCAGCAGTCGCAGGGGCGCCAGCAGGTACGAGCAGTACTTC.

The CDR3 reads CASSYETDTQYF. The DNA for the CDR3 is TGTGCCAGCAGTTACGAGACAGATACGCAGTATTTT. J is TRBJ2-3 and V is TRBV6-6; D is unclear. This CDR3 has 12 residues. The germline V and J ends were trimmed by 2 bases and 3 bases, with 3 bases remaining between them. Germline CDR1 MNHNY, CDR2 SVGAGI (reference sequence).

This clonotype occurred a few times. V and J are TRBV11-2 and TRBJ2-5, with D tentatively TRBD1 (6 bases). The CDR3 is 15 amino acids. Germline CDR1 and CDR2: SGHAT and FQNNGV. V was shortened by 4 bases and J by 2 bases, with 14 bases between the two germline ends. Written as DNA, the CDR3 is TGTGCCAGCAGCTCCCCGACAGGCTGGCAAGAGACCCAGTACTTC. Its translation: CASSSPTGWQETQYF.

Ten or more counts support this clonotype. V usage is TRBV29-1 and J usage is TRBJ2-1, with D possibly matching TRBD2 (5 bases). V dropped 6 bases and J dropped 0 bases, with 12 bases sitting between them. The CDR3 has 14 residues. CDR1 SQVTM and CDR2 ANQGSEA come from the germline V gene. The DNA for the CDR3 is TGCAGCGTAAAGCGGTCACGCTCCTACAATGAGCAGTTCTTC. It translates to CSVKRSRSYNEQFF.